The 15 T cell receptor beta chains presented below share a single source sample, sequenced in a study of shared clonotypes between healthy human individuals. TCRdb's copy holds only in-frame clones and misses some; the assay was immunoSEQ multiplex PCR. The sample carries some 1,900,000 clones, less than 95% recorded once. CD45RO-negative, CCR7-positively selected cells formed the naive CD8 fraction, excluding terminally differentiated effector memory CD45RA+ cells. The specimen was naive CD8+ T cells sorted from blood. The receptor set was obtained from a man aged 18 to 35 in good health.

CDR3 amino acids: CASSFGSGIWTDTQYF. DNA of the CDR3: TGCGCCAGCAGCTTTGGCAGCGGGATTTGGACAGATACGCAGTATTTT. The chain is built from TRBV5-1 and TRBJ2-3, with 7 bases lining up with TRBD2. CDR1 is SGHRS and CDR2 is YFSETQ in the germline V gene. The CDR3 sequence is 16 residues long. Trimming took 2 bases from V and 3 from J; bases not matched to a gene: 9.

This chain joins TRBV19 and TRBJ2-7, with 7 bases aligning to TRBD1. The ends lost 2 bases at V and 2 bases at J; junction bases unmatched: 6. The CDR3 is 15 amino acids. Germline-derived CDR1 and CDR2 are LNHDA and SQIVND (reference sequence). The CDR3 DNA sequence: TGTGCCAGTAGTATAAGGTGGCAGGGGGCCTACGAGCAGTACTTC. Its translation is CASSIRWQGAYEQYF.

V gene TRBV29-1 combines with J gene TRBJ2-7, with D possibly matching TRBD1 (6 bases). CDR3 length: 14 amino acids. Germline CDR1 and CDR2: SQVTM and ANQGSEA. V was shortened by 6 bases and J by 0 bases, with 15 bases between the two germline ends. The CDR3 coding sequence is TGCAGCGTAAAAGGACAGACGACCTCCTACGAGCAGTACTTC. Protein sequence: CSVKGQTTSYEQYF.

The chain is built from TRBV4-1 and TRBJ2-3, with 7 bases lining up with TRBD2. The CDR3 consists of 17 residues. J gave up 0 bases and V 0 bases, and 6 bases lay outside the gene matches. CDR1 is MGHRA and CDR2 is YSYEKL in the germline V gene. The CDR3 sequence: CASSQEGGSLSTDTQYF. The CDR3 region has the DNA TGCGCCAGCAGCCAAGAGGGCGGGAGTCTGAGCACAGATACGCAGTATTTT.

The V gene is TRBV4-1, the J gene TRBJ2-4; D uncertain. Trimming left V 1 base short and J 1 base short, with 8 bases between. CDR1 and CDR2 (germline): MGHRA, YSYEKL. The CDR3 spans 15 residues. This chain's CDR3 is CASSQAASAKNIQYF. The DNA for the CDR3 is TGCGCCAGCAGCCAAGCCGCTTCGGCCAAAAACATTCAGTACTTC.

As concerns this clone: Distinct nucleotide sequences in the sample also encode this CDR3. The V gene is TRBV7-9, the J gene TRBJ2-2, with 11 bases that match TRBD2. V was pared by 4 bases and J by 6 bases, with 4 bases of the junction left unmatched. Per the germline V gene, CDR1 is SEHNR and CDR2 is FQNEAQ (reference sequence). The CDR3 loop spans 15 amino acids. This chain's CDR3 is CASSSLAGVAGELFF. Written as DNA, the CDR3 is TGTGCCAGCAGCTCACTAGCGGGAGTTGCCGGGGAGCTGTTTTTT.

The chain links TRBV4-1 to TRBJ2-5; D ambiguous. The end of the DNA aligns better with TRBJ2-7, so the J call may be wrong. The CDR3 covers 15 residues. Germline assignment: CDR1 MGHRA and CDR2 YSYEKL. The DNA of the CDR3 is TGCGCCAGCAGCCAAGTGGTAGGGCTGGCCTACGAGCAGTACTTC. It is translated as CASSQVVGLAYEQYF.

This clone was observed a single time. The V and J genes are TRBV9 and TRBJ2-5; 8 bases line up with TRBD1. Unmatched junction bases numbered 11, after V lost 4 bases and J lost 3 bases. The CDR3 totals 16 residues. Germline assignment: CDR1 SGDLS and CDR2 YYNGEE. The CDR3 DNA sequence: TGTGCCAGCAGCTCCTTTAGGACAGGGCGGGAAGAGACCCAGTACTTC. Encoded protein: CASSSFRTGREETQYF.

The chain couples TRBV6-1 to TRBJ1-1; TRBD1 is a possible D gene (6 bases). There are 14 residues in the CDR3. Germline CDR1 is MNHNS and CDR2 is SASEGT. Trimming left V 4 bases short and J 5 bases short, with 14 bases between. The DNA of the CDR3 is TGTGCCAGCAGTGCTTTGGACAGCGGGACTGAAGCTTTCTTT. This encodes CASSALDSGTEAFF.

The rearrangement joins TRBV15 to TRBJ2-7; TRBD1 matches 9 bases. The V and J ends lost 6 bases and 2 bases, in that order; junction bases with no gene match: 2. In germline, CDR1 is LNHNV, CDR2 YYDKDF (reference sequence). This CDR3 contains 13 residues. This chain's CDR3 is CATRGTGTYEQYF. Here the CDR3 DNA reads TGTGCCACCAGGGGGACAGGGACCTACGAGCAGTACTTC.

This clone was observed a single time. The CDR3 loop is CASSIVGTSYEQYF. For the CDR3, the DNA is TGTGCCAGTAGTATAGTTGGCACTTCCTACGAGCAGTACTTC. The chain recombines TRBV19 with TRBJ2-7; D is undetermined. V lost 1 base, J lost 1 base, and 8 bases lay in between. This CDR3 is 14 amino acids long. The germline CDR1 and CDR2 sequences are LNHDA and SQIVND (reference sequence).

Remarks on this clone: The same CDR3 is also encoded by other DNA sequences in this sample. The rearrangement links TRBV5-6 to TRBJ2-7, with a tentative D call TRBD2 (6 bases). CDR3 length: 13 amino acids. The germline V gene encodes CDR1 SGHDT and CDR2 YYEEEE. V was cut by 3 bases and J by 1 base, with 8 bases left in between. The CDR3 nucleotides are TGTGCCAGCAGCTCGGGAGCTTCCTACGAGCAGTACTTC. Its translation is CASSSGASYEQYF.

The chain is built from TRBV10-1 and TRBJ2-5; 8 bases fit TRBD2. The J segment lost 2 bases and the V segment lost 4 bases, leaving 6 bases of the junction unmatched. Germline CDR1 is WNHNN and CDR2 is SYGVQD (reference sequence). The length of the CDR3 is 15 residues. CDR3 amino acids: CASSAEAGGQETQYF. As DNA, the CDR3 is TGCGCCAGCAGTGCTGAGGCGGGAGGTCAAGAGACCCAGTACTTC.

The genes are TRBV4-2 and TRBJ2-1, with 8 positions matching TRBD2. Losses at the gene ends were 1 base for V and 5 bases for J; bases not matched to a gene: 10. Germline CDR1 and CDR2: LGHNA and YNFKEQ. The CDR3 is 17 amino acids. The CDR3 DNA reads as TGTGCCAGCAGCCAAGCGAAAGGACTAGCATCGGACAATGAGCAGTTCTTC. Translated, it gives CASSQAKGLASDNEQFF.

Concerning this clone: The same CDR3 is also encoded by other DNA sequences in this sample. The chain uses TRBV6-5 and TRBJ2-2; D is tentatively TRBD1 or TRBD2 (5 bases each). V lost 3 bases to trimming and J lost 7 bases, with 9 bases between them. This CDR3 contains 13 residues. From germline, CDR1 is MNHEY and CDR2 SVGAGI. CDR3 in amino acids: CASSYGTGGELFF. CDR3 coding DNA: TGTGCCAGCAGTTATGGGACCGGCGGGGAGCTGTTTTTT.